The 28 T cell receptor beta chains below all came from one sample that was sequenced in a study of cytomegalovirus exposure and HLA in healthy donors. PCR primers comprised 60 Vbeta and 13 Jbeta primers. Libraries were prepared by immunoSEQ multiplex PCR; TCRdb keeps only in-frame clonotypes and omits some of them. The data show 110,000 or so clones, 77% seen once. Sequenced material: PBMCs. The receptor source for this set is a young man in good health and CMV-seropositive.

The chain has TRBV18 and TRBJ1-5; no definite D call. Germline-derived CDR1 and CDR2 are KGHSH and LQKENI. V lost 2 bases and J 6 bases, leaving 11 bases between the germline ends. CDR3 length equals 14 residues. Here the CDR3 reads CASSPSLEGQPQHF. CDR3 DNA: TGTGCCAGCTCACCAAGTCTAGAGGGTCAGCCCCAGCATTTT.

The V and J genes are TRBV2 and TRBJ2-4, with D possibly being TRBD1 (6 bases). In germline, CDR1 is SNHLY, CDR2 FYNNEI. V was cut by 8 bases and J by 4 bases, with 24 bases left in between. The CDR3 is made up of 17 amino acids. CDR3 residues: CASLKDSSVRGKNIQYF. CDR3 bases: TGTGCCAGCCTCAAGGATTCCAGCGTAAGGGGGAAAAACATTCAGTACTTC.

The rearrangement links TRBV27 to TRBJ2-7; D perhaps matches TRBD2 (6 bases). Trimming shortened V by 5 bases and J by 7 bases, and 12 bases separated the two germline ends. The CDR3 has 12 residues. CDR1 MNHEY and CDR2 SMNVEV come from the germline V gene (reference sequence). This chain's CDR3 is CASSETREEQYF. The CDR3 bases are TGTGCCAGCAGTGAGACTAGGGAGGAGCAGTACTTC.

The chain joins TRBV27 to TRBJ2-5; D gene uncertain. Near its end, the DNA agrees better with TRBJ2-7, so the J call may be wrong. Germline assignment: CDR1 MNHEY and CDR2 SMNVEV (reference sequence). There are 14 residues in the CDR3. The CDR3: CASSLRQAPYEQYF. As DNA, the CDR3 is TGTGCCAGCAGTTTACGGCAGGCACCCTACGAGCAGTACTTC.

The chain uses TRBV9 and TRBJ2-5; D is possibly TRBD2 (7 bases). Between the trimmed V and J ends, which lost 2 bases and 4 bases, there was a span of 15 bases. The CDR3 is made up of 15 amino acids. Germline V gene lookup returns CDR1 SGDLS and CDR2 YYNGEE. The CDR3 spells CASSVEGGRGETQYF. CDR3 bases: TGTGCCAGCAGCGTTGAGGGGGGGCGCGGAGAGACCCAGTACTTC.

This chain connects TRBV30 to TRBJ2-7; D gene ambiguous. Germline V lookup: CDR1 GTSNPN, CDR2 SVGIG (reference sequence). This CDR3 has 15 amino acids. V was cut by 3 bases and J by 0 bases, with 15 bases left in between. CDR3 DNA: TGTGCCTGGAGCGACCTAGGCCTGAGCTCCTACGAGCAGTACTTC. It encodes CAWSDLGLSSYEQYF.

The CDR3 spells CASSSEWAVPPLHF. CDR3 coding DNA: TGCGCCAGCAGCTCCGAGTGGGCAGTTCCACCCCTCCACTTT. The chain joins TRBV5-1 to TRBJ1-6; D gene uncertain. Germline V gene sequence: CDR1 SGHRS, CDR2 YFSETQ. V dropped 3 bases and J dropped 11 bases, with 15 bases sitting between them. There are 14 residues in the CDR3.

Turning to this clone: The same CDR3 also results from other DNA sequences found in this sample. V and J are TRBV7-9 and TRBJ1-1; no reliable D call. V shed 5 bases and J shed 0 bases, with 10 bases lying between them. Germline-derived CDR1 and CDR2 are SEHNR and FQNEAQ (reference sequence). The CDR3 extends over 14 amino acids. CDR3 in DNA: TGTGCCAGCAGCCTAGGTGCGCTGAACACTGAAGCTTTCTTT. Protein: CASSLGALNTEAFF.

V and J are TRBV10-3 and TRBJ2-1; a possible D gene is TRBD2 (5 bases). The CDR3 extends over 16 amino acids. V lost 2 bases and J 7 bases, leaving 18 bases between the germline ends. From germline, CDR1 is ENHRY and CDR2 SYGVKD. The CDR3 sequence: CAISEGRGFPVNEQFF. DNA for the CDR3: TGTGCCATCAGTGAGGGCCGGGGTTTTCCGGTAAATGAGCAGTTCTTC.

CDR3 sequence reads: CASSLSGTGSYEQYF. CDR3 DNA sequence: TGCGCCAGCAGCTTGTCCGGGACAGGGTCCTACGAGCAGTACTTC. This sequence joins TRBV5-1 and TRBJ2-7; TRBD1 agrees at 9 bases. This CDR3 region has 15 residues. CDR1 SGHRS and CDR2 YFSETQ come from the germline V gene. V trimming: 1 base; J trimming: 1 base; junction bases outside the gene matches: 3.

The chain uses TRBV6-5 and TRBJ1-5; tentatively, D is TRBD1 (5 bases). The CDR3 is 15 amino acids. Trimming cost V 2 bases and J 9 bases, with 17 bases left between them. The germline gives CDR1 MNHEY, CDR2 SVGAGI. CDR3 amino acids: CASSYGGGTGRPQHF. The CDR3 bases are TGTGCCAGCAGTTACGGAGGAGGGACCGGGCGGCCCCAGCATTTT.

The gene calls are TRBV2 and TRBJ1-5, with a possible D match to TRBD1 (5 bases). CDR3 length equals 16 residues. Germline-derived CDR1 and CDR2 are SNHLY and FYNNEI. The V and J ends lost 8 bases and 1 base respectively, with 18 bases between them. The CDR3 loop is CASSREGLGSNQPQHF. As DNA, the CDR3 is TGTGCCAGCTCGAGGGAGGGACTTGGGAGCAATCAGCCCCAGCATTTT.

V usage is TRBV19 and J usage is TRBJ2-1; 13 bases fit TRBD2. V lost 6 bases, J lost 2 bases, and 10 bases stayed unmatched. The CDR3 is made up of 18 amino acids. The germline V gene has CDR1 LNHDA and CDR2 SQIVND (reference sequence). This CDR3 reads CASRGFFGTSGTYNEQFF. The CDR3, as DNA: TGTGCCAGTAGAGGATTTTTTGGGACTAGCGGGACCTACAATGAGCAGTTCTTC.

CDR3: CASSLRAVWDTQYF. Here the CDR3 DNA reads TGTGCCAGCAGCTTAAGAGCCGTTTGGGATACGCAGTATTTT. This rearrangement joins TRBV7-9 to TRBJ2-3; D gene ambiguous. Deletions cut 2 bases from V and 6 bases from J, with 12 bases between. The germline V gene has CDR1 SEHNR and CDR2 FQNEAQ (reference sequence). The CDR3 is 14 residues long.

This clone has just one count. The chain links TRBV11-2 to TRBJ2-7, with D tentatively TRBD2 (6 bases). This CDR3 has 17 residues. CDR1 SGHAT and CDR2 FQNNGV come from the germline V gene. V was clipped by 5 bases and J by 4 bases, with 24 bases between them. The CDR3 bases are TGTGCCAGCAGCCCCCTCCGCCGGGACTCACGAATGTACGAGCAGTACTTC. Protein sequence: CASSPLRRDSRMYEQYF.

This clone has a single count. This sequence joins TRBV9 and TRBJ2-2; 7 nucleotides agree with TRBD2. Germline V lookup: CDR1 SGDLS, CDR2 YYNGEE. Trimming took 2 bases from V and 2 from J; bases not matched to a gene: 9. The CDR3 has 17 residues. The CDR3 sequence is CASSVQIAGLNTGELFF. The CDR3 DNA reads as TGTGCCAGCAGCGTTCAGATAGCGGGCCTAAACACCGGGGAGCTGTTTTTT.

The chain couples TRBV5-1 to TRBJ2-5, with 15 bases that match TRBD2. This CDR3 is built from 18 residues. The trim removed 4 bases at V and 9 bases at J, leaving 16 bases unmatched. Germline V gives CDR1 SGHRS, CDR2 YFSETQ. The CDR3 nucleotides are TGCGCCAGCAGCCCTGCCGGGACTAGCGGGGGGCCCGGGGCCGCCCAGTACTTC. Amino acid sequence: CASSPAGTSGGPGAAQYF.

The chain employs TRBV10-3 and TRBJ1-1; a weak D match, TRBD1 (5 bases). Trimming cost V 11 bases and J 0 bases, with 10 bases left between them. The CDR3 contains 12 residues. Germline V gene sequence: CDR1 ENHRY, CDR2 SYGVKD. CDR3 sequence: CAVQEMNTEAFF. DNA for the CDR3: TGTGCCGTACAGGAGATGAACACTGAAGCTTTCTTT.

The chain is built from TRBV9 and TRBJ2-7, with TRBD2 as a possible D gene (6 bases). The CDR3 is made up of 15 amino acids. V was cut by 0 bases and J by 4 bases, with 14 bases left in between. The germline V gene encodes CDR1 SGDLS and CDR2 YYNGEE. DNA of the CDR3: TGTGCCAGCAGCGTAGGGGACTCGATAATTTACGAGCAGTACTTC. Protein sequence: CASSVGDSIIYEQYF.

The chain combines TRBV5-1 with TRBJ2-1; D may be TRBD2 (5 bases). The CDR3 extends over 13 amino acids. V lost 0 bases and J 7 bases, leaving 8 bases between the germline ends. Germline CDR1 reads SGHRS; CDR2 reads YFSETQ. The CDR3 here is CASSLERANEQFF. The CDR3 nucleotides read TGCGCCAGCAGCTTGGAGAGGGCGAATGAGCAGTTCTTC.

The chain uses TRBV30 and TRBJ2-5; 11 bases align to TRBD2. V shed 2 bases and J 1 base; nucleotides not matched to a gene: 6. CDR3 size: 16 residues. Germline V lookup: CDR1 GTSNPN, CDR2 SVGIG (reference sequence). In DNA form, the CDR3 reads TGTGCCTGGAGTCGGTTTAGCGGGAGGGCCCAAGAGACCCAGTACTTC. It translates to CAWSRFSGRAQETQYF. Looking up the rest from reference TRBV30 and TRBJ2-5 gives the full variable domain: SQTIHQWPATLVQPVGSPLSLECTVEGTSNPNLYWYRQAAGRGLQLLFYSVGIGQISSEVPQNLSASRPQDRQFILSSKKLLLSDSGFYLCAWSRFSGRAQETQYFGPGTRLLVL.

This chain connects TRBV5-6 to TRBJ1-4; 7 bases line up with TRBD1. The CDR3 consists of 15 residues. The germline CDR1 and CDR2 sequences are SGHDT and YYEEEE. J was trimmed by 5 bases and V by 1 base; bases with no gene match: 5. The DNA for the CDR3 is TGTGCCAGCAGCTTGTGGGGGACAGCGAATGAAAAACTGTTTTTT. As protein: CASSLWGTANEKLFF.

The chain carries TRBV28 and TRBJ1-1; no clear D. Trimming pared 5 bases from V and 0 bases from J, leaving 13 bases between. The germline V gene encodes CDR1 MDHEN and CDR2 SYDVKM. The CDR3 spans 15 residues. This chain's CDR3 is CASSPQSRVNTEAFF. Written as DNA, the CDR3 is TGTGCCAGCAGTCCCCAGTCGCGGGTGAACACTGAAGCTTTCTTT.

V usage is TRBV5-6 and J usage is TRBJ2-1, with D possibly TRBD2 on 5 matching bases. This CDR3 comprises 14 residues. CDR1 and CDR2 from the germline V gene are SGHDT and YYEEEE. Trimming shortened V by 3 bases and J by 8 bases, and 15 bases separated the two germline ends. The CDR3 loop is CASSSSLTSYEQFF. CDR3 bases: TGTGCCAGCAGCTCGTCCCTAACTAGTTATGAGCAGTTCTTC.

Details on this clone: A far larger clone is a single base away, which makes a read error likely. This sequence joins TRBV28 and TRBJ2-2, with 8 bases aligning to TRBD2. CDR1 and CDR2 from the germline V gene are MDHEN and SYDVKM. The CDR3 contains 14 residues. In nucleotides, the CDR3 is TGTGCCAGCAGTTTGACTAGCGCCACCGGGGAGCTGCTTTTT. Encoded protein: CASSLTSATGELLF.

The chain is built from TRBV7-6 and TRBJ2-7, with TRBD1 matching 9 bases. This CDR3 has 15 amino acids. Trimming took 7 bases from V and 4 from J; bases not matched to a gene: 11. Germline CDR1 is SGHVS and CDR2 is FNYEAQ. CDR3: CASKSSPGQGYEQYF. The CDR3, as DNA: TGTGCCAGCAAATCAAGTCCGGGACAGGGTTACGAGCAGTACTTC.

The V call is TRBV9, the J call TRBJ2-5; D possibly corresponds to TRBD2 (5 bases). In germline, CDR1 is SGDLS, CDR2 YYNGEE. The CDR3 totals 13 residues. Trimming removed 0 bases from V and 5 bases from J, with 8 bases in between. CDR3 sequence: CASSVAASETQYF. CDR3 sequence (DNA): TGTGCCAGCAGCGTAGCAGCTAGCGAGACCCAGTACTTC.

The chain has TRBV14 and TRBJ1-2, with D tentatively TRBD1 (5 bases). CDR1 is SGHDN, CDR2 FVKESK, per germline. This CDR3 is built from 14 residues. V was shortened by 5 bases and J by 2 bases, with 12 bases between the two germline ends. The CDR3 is CASSARAGNYGYTF. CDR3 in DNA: TGTGCCAGCAGCGCCAGGGCGGGGAACTATGGCTACACCTTC.